This T cell receptor beta chain was sequenced in a study of blood T cell repertoires in COVID-19. At the level of the study: The study drew acute and convalescent COVID-19 samples from the United States, Italy and Spain. PBMCs, B-cell-depleted T cells, or T cells provided the cDNA or gDNA that made up the material.

V lost 3 bases and J 1 base, leaving 24 bases between the germline ends. CDR1 is LNHDA and CDR2 is SQIVND in the germline V gene (reference sequence). This CDR3 is built from 20 residues. In the original analysis: Amplification of reference gene primers was used by the study to estimate nucleated cell counts. Libraries were prepared by immunoSEQ multiplex PCR; TCRdb keeps only in-frame clonotypes and omits some of them. V, J and clone size are those of that table, while D and trimming were read from the DNA. The data contain about 88,000 clones, 90% of them singletons. This sequence was found in a man aged 60-69 years with acute or convalescent COVID-19. This sequence joins TRBV19 and TRBJ2-2, with a possible D match to TRBD1 (5 bases). Input material: peripheral blood. The CDR3 reads CASSIAPRTSENQNTGELFF. CDR3 bases: TGTGCCAGTAGTATCGCCCCCAGGACATCAGAAAACCAGAACACCGGGGAGCTGTTTTTT.